This T cell receptor beta chain was identified in a study of shared clonotypes between healthy human individuals. General study points: In general, naive subsets displayed greater estimated richness than memory subsets did.

The genomic DNA of each subset was split evenly across several immunoSEQ plates. Here immunoSEQ multiplex PCR was the method, and the copy in TCRdb shows in-frame clones only, minus some. The table records more than 550,000 clones, about 90% of them present only once. The CDR3 spans 15 residues. Germline V gives CDR1 SGHDN, CDR2 FVKESK. The trim removed 0 bases at V and 4 bases at J, leaving 3 bases unmatched. What CD8 memory combined were CD45RO+ cells and CCR7-negative CD45RA+ TemRA cells. Concerning this clone itself: Its cognate antigen is unknown.

Sequencing was performed on memory CD8+ T cells from PBMCs. Subset: CD45RO+ cells pooled with CCR7-negative TemRA cells. The chain joins TRBV14 to TRBJ2-5, with 9 positions matching TRBD2. The clonotype originates from a man aged 18 to 35 in good health. Some clones in this sample may be carry-over from other donors' samples. In DNA, the CDR3 is TGTGCCAGCAGCCAAGAACTAGCGGGCGGAGAGACCCAGTACTTC. This encodes CASSQELAGGETQYF. Full variable domain (rest looked up from reference TRBV14 and TRBJ2-5): EAGVTQFPSHSVIEKGQTVTLRCDPISGHDNLYWYRRVMGKEIKFLLHFVKESKQDESGMPNNRFLAERTGGTYSTLKVQPAELEDSGVYFCASSQELAGGETQYFGPGTRLLVL.